These T cell receptor beta chains were read from a single sample in a study of blood T cell repertoires in COVID-19. Clones were sequenced by immunoSEQ multiplex PCR, and TCRdb holds only the in-frame ones, with some missing. The repertoire consists of 310,000 or so clones, with more than 75% occurring once and the leading ten covering 3.5% to 4%. The sequencing sample was made of peripheral blood. These receptors all come from a woman aged 45-65 years with active or convalescent COVID-19. Each CDR3 is given with its conserved first and last residue. The D gene is left open where the match is weak. Clone size is given for some rows only: seen once, a few or many times, or a class if the clone is expanded.

cdr3_aa: CASSQDNGNYGYTF
cdr3_nt: TGCGCCAGCAGCCAAGATAACGGTAACTATGGCTACACCTTC
v_call: TRBV4-1
d_call: NA
clone_size: NA
j_call: TRBJ1-2

cdr3_aa: CAISEPGGTTDTQYF
cdr3_nt: TGTGCCATCAGTGAACCAGGGGGCACAACAGATACGCAGTATTTT
v_call: TRBV10-3
d_call: TRBD1
clone_size: NA
j_call: TRBJ2-3

cdr3_aa: CAIQTRRVEYSPLHF
cdr3_nt: TGTGCCATACAGACACGCCGAGTCGAGTATTCACCCCTCCACTTT
v_call: TRBV30
d_call: NA
clone_size: NA
j_call: TRBJ1-6

cdr3_aa: CAIRPGTGGIDEQFF
cdr3_nt: TGTGCCATCAGACCGGGGACAGGGGGGATCGATGAGCAGTTCTTC
v_call: TRBV10-3
d_call: TRBD1
clone_size: NA
j_call: TRBJ2-1

cdr3_aa: CASSNPGTGDEQYF
cdr3_nt: TGTGCCAGCAGCAACCCCGGGACAGGGGACGAGCAGTACTTC
v_call: TRBV5-4
d_call: TRBD1
clone_size: NA
j_call: TRBJ2-7

cdr3_aa: CASSQELVSSYNEQFF
cdr3_nt: TGCGCCAGCAGCCAAGAGTTAGTGAGCTCCTACAATGAGCAGTTCTTC
v_call: TRBV4-3
d_call: NA
clone_size: few
j_call: TRBJ2-1

cdr3_aa: CASSAFETGGYTF
cdr3_nt: TGTGCCAGCAGCGCTTTCGAGACGGGTGGCTACACCTTC
v_call: TRBV7-8
d_call: NA
clone_size: NA
j_call: TRBJ1-2

cdr3_aa: CASSELGGDYGYTF
cdr3_nt: TGTGCCAGCAGTGAATTGGGAGGAGACTATGGCTACACCTTC
v_call: TRBV6-1
d_call: NA
clone_size: NA
j_call: TRBJ1-2

cdr3_aa: CASKPSGKSYNEQFF
cdr3_nt: TGTGCCAGCAAACCTAGCGGGAAATCCTACAATGAGCAGTTCTTC
v_call: TRBV6-5
d_call: TRBD2
clone_size: once
j_call: TRBJ2-1

cdr3_aa: CASSKATEFLSNTGELFF
cdr3_nt: TGTGCCAGCAGCAAAGCTACAGAATTCCTATCGAACACCGGGGAGCTGTTTTTT
v_call: TRBV21-1
d_call: NA
clone_size: NA
j_call: TRBJ2-2

cdr3_aa: CASSQEGTGGKKLFF
cdr3_nt: TGCGCCAGCAGCCAAGAGGGGACAGGGGGAAAAAAACTGTTTTTT
v_call: TRBV4-3
d_call: TRBD1
clone_size: NA
j_call: TRBJ1-4

cdr3_aa: CASSPQAGISNQPQHF
cdr3_nt: TGTGCCAGCAGCCCCCAGGCCGGGATTAGCAATCAGCCCCAGCATTTT
v_call: TRBV7-2
d_call: NA
clone_size: NA
j_call: TRBJ1-5

cdr3_aa: CASSAGTETQYF
cdr3_nt: TGTGCCAGTAGCGCGGGGACAGAGACCCAGTACTTC
v_call: TRBV19
d_call: NA
clone_size: NA
j_call: TRBJ2-5

cdr3_aa: CASSQSNTGELFF
cdr3_nt: TGTGCCAGCAGTCAGTCGAACACCGGGGAGCTGTTTTTT
v_call: TRBV27
d_call: NA
clone_size: NA
j_call: TRBJ2-2

cdr3_aa: CSSAGDYNSPLHF
cdr3_nt: TGTTCAAGCGCGGGTGACTATAATTCACCCCTCCACTTT
v_call: TRBV6-5
d_call: NA
clone_size: NA
j_call: TRBJ1-6

cdr3_aa: CASSVSSDAGNTIYF
cdr3_nt: TGTGCCAGCAGCGTGTCCAGCGACGCTGGAAACACCATATATTTT
v_call: TRBV9
d_call: NA
clone_size: few
j_call: TRBJ1-3

cdr3_aa: CASSYTGGHTEAFF
cdr3_nt: TGTGCCAGCAGTTACACAGGGGGACACACTGAAGCTTTCTTT
v_call: TRBV7-9
d_call: TRBD1
clone_size: NA
j_call: TRBJ1-1

cdr3_aa: CASSLRGYPGELFF
cdr3_nt: TGTGCCAGCAGCTTACGCGGTTACCCCGGGGAGCTGTTTTTT
v_call: TRBV7-2
d_call: NA
clone_size: NA
j_call: TRBJ2-2

cdr3_aa: CATSTLSGTAYGYTF
cdr3_nt: TGTGCCACCAGCACGCTCTCCGGGACAGCCTATGGCTACACCTTC
v_call: TRBV15
d_call: TRBD1
clone_size: NA
j_call: TRBJ1-2

cdr3_aa: CASSPDRGRIGEAFF
cdr3_nt: TGTGCCAGCAGCCCGGACAGGGGGCGCATCGGTGAAGCTTTCTTT
v_call: TRBV7-2
d_call: TRBD1
clone_size: NA
j_call: TRBJ1-1

cdr3_aa: CASSLMGQGLSNEKLFF
cdr3_nt: TGTGCCAGCAGCTTAATGGGACAGGGGCTGAGTAATGAAAAACTGTTTTTT
v_call: TRBV7-2
d_call: TRBD1
clone_size: NA
j_call: TRBJ1-4

cdr3_aa: CAISENQGGYTF
cdr3_nt: TGTGCCATCAGTGAGAATCAGGGAGGCTACACCTTC
v_call: TRBV10-3
d_call: NA
clone_size: NA
j_call: TRBJ1-2

cdr3_aa: CASSVRLESSYNEQFF
cdr3_nt: TGTGCCAGCAGCGTAAGACTTGAGAGCTCCTACAATGAGCAGTTCTTC
v_call: TRBV9
d_call: NA
clone_size: NA
j_call: TRBJ2-1

cdr3_aa: CASSTTGSYEQYF
cdr3_nt: TGTGCCAGTAGTACGACGGGCTCCTACGAGCAGTACTTC
v_call: TRBV19
d_call: NA
clone_size: NA
j_call: TRBJ2-7

cdr3_aa: CASKPHVGRANVLTF
cdr3_nt: TGTGCCTCGAAGCCCCATGTCGGTCGGGCCAACGTCCTGACTTTC
v_call: TRBV6-5
d_call: NA
clone_size: NA
j_call: TRBJ2-6

cdr3_aa: CASSLIQNYGYTF
cdr3_nt: TGCGCCAGCAGCTTGATACAGAACTATGGCTACACCTTC
v_call: TRBV5-1
d_call: NA
clone_size: NA
j_call: TRBJ1-2

cdr3_aa: CASSVGWAGGDGYTF
cdr3_nt: TGTGCCAGCAGCGTAGGTTGGGCAGGGGGTGATGGCTACACCTTC
v_call: TRBV9
d_call: TRBD1
clone_size: NA
j_call: TRBJ1-2

cdr3_aa: CASSQGATNTGELFF
cdr3_nt: TGTGCCAGCAGCCAAGGGGCAACGAACACCGGGGAGCTGTTTTTT
v_call: TRBV4-2
d_call: NA
clone_size: few
j_call: TRBJ2-2

cdr3_aa: CAWSVMAGGSETQYF
cdr3_nt: TGTGCCTGGAGTGTTATGGCGGGCGGTTCAGAGACCCAGTACTTC
v_call: TRBV30
d_call: NA
clone_size: NA
j_call: TRBJ2-5

cdr3_aa: CASSQDLGTGNYNEQFF
cdr3_nt: TGCGCCAGCAGCCAAGATCTCGGGACAGGGAACTACAATGAGCAGTTCTTC
v_call: TRBV4-3
d_call: TRBD1
clone_size: NA
j_call: TRBJ2-1

cdr3_aa: CASSLGLAGGRETQYF
cdr3_nt: TGTGCCAGCAGCTTGGGGCTAGCGGGGGGGCGCGAGACCCAGTACTTC
v_call: TRBV5-6
d_call: TRBD2
clone_size: NA
j_call: TRBJ2-5

cdr3_aa: CASSHVDRDNSPLHF
cdr3_nt: TGCGCCAGCAGCCACGTGGACAGAGATAATTCACCCCTCCACTTT
v_call: TRBV5-1
d_call: NA
clone_size: NA
j_call: TRBJ1-6

cdr3_aa: CASSSQGADEQFF
cdr3_nt: TGTGCCAGCAGCTCTCAGGGGGCGGATGAGCAGTTCTTC
v_call: TRBV7-3
d_call: TRBD1
clone_size: many
j_call: TRBJ2-1

cdr3_aa: CASSLFGTGINSPLHF
cdr3_nt: TGTGCCAGCAGCTTGTTCGGGACAGGCATTAATTCACCCCTCCACTTT
v_call: TRBV5-6
d_call: TRBD1
clone_size: NA
j_call: TRBJ1-6

cdr3_aa: CASSPLTLRAHEQYF
cdr3_nt: TGTGCCAGCTCACCGCTAACCTTGAGGGCCCACGAGCAGTACTTC
v_call: TRBV18
d_call: NA
clone_size: NA
j_call: TRBJ2-7

cdr3_aa: CASMEQGRGYTF
cdr3_nt: TGTGCCAGCATGGAACAGGGACGTGGCTACACCTTC
v_call: TRBV2
d_call: NA
clone_size: few
j_call: TRBJ1-2

cdr3_aa: CAWSVQSGSYEQYF
cdr3_nt: TGTGCCTGGAGTGTACAGAGCGGCTCCTACGAGCAGTACTTC
v_call: TRBV30
d_call: NA
clone_size: NA
j_call: TRBJ2-7

cdr3_aa: CASKQTEQGYTGELFF
cdr3_nt: TGTGCCAGTAAACAGACCGAACAGGGTTATACCGGGGAGCTGTTTTTT
v_call: TRBV19
d_call: NA
clone_size: few
j_call: TRBJ2-2

cdr3_aa: CASSSLVAGGTYEQYF
cdr3_nt: TGTGCCAGCAGTTCTCTGGTAGCGGGAGGGACCTACGAGCAGTACTTC
v_call: TRBV27
d_call: TRBD2
clone_size: NA
j_call: TRBJ2-7

cdr3_aa: CSARTNNEQFF
cdr3_nt: TGCAGTGCCAGGACTAACAATGAGCAGTTCTTC
v_call: TRBV20-1
d_call: NA
clone_size: NA
j_call: TRBJ2-1

cdr3_aa: CASSLYRDNFSGYTF
cdr3_nt: TGTGCCAGCAGCTTATACCGGGACAACTTTTCCGGCTACACCTTC
v_call: TRBV5-4
d_call: NA
clone_size: NA
j_call: TRBJ1-2

cdr3_aa: CASSLDSSHSYEQYF
cdr3_nt: TGCGCCAGCAGCCTCGACAGTTCCCACTCCTACGAGCAGTACTTC
v_call: TRBV4-1
d_call: NA
clone_size: NA
j_call: TRBJ2-7

cdr3_aa: CASSLDNPYEQYF
cdr3_nt: TGTGCCAGCAGCTTGGACAACCCCTACGAGCAGTACTTC
v_call: TRBV7-2
d_call: NA
clone_size: once
j_call: TRBJ2-7

cdr3_aa: CSASSGTGGRDQPQHF
cdr3_nt: TGCAGTGCTAGTTCCGGGACAGGGGGCCGGGATCAGCCCCAGCATTTT
v_call: TRBV20-1
d_call: TRBD1
clone_size: NA
j_call: TRBJ1-5